These 23 T cell receptor beta chains were sequenced from one sample in a study of cytomegalovirus exposure and HLA in healthy donors. 13 Jbeta primers and 60 Vbeta primers were used for the PCR. Profiling relied on immunoSEQ multiplex PCR, and the TCRdb table lists in-frame clones only, not all of them. The sample has 200,000 or so clones; 80% to 85% are singletons. Sequenced input: PBMCs. The receptors originated from a woman aged 45-65 years in good health and CMV-seropositive.

The rearrangement uses TRBV6-6 and TRBJ2-1; maybe TRBD1 (5 bases). Looked up from germline, CDR1 is MNHNY and CDR2 is SVGAGI (reference sequence). V was trimmed by 5 bases and J by 4 bases, leaving 12 bases between them. This CDR3 comprises 14 residues. The CDR3: CASSHGAGYNEQFF. The CDR3 region has the DNA TGTGCCAGCAGTCACGGTGCAGGGTACAATGAGCAGTTCTTC.

The table lists this clone with a few counts. This chain connects TRBV29-1 to TRBJ1-1, with 7 bases matching TRBD1. The CDR3 spans 13 residues. Germline V gene lookup returns CDR1 SQVTM and CDR2 ANQGSEA. The ends lost 7 bases at V and 0 bases at J; junction bases unmatched: 5. The CDR3 here is CSGRGQMNTEAFF. The CDR3 DNA reads as TGCAGCGGAAGGGGGCAGATGAACACTGAAGCTTTCTTT. The full variable domain, completed using reference TRBV29-1 and TRBJ1-1, is SAVISQKPSRDICQRGTSLTIQCQVDSQVTMMFWYRQQPGQSLTLIATANQGSEATYESGFVIDKFPISRPNLTFSTLTVSNMSPEDSSIYLCSGRGQMNTEAFFGQGTRLTVV.

This chain connects TRBV6-1 to TRBJ2-2, with TRBD2 as a possible D gene (6 bases). Germline V gene lookup returns CDR1 MNHNS and CDR2 SASEGT. The V gene lost 4 bases and the J gene lost 1 base, with 7 bases spanning the gap. This CDR3 is built from 14 residues. Here the CDR3 reads CASSGRGNTGELFF. Written as DNA, the CDR3 is TGTGCCAGCAGTGGGAGGGGGAACACCGGGGAGCTGTTTTTT.

J is TRBJ1-5 and V is TRBV5-1; 7 bases are shared with TRBD1. CDR3 length equals 16 residues. V gave up 1 base and J gave up 3 bases; unmatched junction bases: 7. CDR1 SGHRS and CDR2 YFSETQ come from the germline V gene. Here the CDR3 reads CASSLPRTGLNQPQHF. CDR3 bases: TGCGCCAGCAGCTTGCCCAGGACAGGTCTCAATCAGCCCCAGCATTTT.

This chain connects TRBV5-1 to TRBJ2-3; 7 nucleotides agree with TRBD1. V trimming: 1 base; J trimming: 3 bases; junction bases outside the gene matches: 2. The CDR3 is 14 amino acids. The germline V gene has CDR1 SGHRS and CDR2 YFSETQ. As DNA, the CDR3 is TGCGCCAGCAGCTTGTTCAGGGGGACAGATACGCAGTATTTT. This gives the protein CASSLFRGTDTQYF.

CDR3 loop: CAWSSDRGFWETQYF. CDR3 nucleotides: TGTGCCTGGAGTTCGGACAGGGGGTTCTGGGAGACCCAGTACTTC. V and J are TRBV30 and TRBJ2-5; 10 bases agree with TRBD1. Germline V gene lookup returns CDR1 GTSNPN and CDR2 SVGIG (reference sequence). The CDR3 is 15 amino acids. Germline trimming cut 2 bases from V and 5 bases from J; bases unmatched to any gene: 8. Variable domain in full (rest from reference TRBV30 and TRBJ2-5): SQTIHQWPATLVQPVGSPLSLECTVEGTSNPNLYWYRQAAGRGLQLLFYSVGIGQISSEVPQNLSASRPQDRQFILSSKKLLLSDSGFYLCAWSSDRGFWETQYFGPGTRLLVL.

This clone appeared a single time. Here the CDR3 reads CSVVEGAGYYEQYF. DNA for the CDR3: TGCAGCGTCGTAGAAGGTGCGGGGTACTACGAGCAGTACTTC. The chain recombines TRBV29-1 with TRBJ2-7; tentatively, D is TRBD2 (6 bases). V was cut by 6 bases and J by 3 bases, with 18 bases left in between. The CDR3 has 14 residues. Germline CDR1 reads SQVTM; CDR2 reads ANQGSEA.

The chain carries TRBV5-6 and TRBJ2-5; 9 nucleotides agree with TRBD2. V shed 0 bases and J 5 bases; nucleotides not matched to a gene: 5. Germline V CDR1 and CDR2: SGHDT, YYEEEE. The CDR3 is made up of 15 amino acids. The chain's CDR3 is CASSLAAGGGETQYF. In DNA, the CDR3 is TGTGCCAGCAGCTTGGCAGCGGGGGGAGGGGAGACCCAGTACTTC.

The chain has TRBV27 and TRBJ2-7; a weak D match, TRBD1 (6 bases). V lost 5 bases, J lost 4 bases, and 18 bases lay in between. CDR3 size: 15 residues. Per germline, CDR1 MNHEY and CDR2 SMNVEV (reference sequence). The CDR3 nucleotides read TGTGCCAGCAGTCTTGGGGGCGTTATGAATTACGAGCAGTACTTC. Its protein is CASSLGGVMNYEQYF.

The chain links TRBV19 to TRBJ1-6, with D hard to call. This CDR3 spans 14 amino acids. The germline V gene encodes CDR1 LNHDA and CDR2 SQIVND (reference sequence). V lost 4 bases and J 9 bases, leaving 13 bases between the germline ends. CDR3 coding DNA: TGTGCCAGTAGTACCCTCGCGTTACGTTCACCCCTCCACTTT. It translates to CASSTLALRSPLHF. The full variable domain, completed using reference TRBV19 and TRBJ1-6, is DGGITQSPKYLFRKEGQNVTLSCEQNLNHDAMYWYRQDPGQGLRLIYYSQIVNDFQKGDIAEGYSVSREKKESFPLTVTSAQKNPTAFYLCASSTLALRSPLHFGNGTRLTVT.

V and J are TRBV5-1 and TRBJ2-5; 11 bases agree with TRBD1. The J call is doubtful: the DNA matches TRBJ2-7 better. This CDR3 contains 14 residues. Looked up from germline, CDR1 is SGHRS and CDR2 is YFSETQ. CDR3 protein: CASSLGTGGYEQYF. For the CDR3, the DNA is TGCGCCAGCAGCTTAGGGACAGGGGGTTACGAGCAGTACTTC.

The count of this clone is one. The chain employs TRBV2 and TRBJ1-2; 7 bases map to TRBD1. J gave up 2 bases and V 6 bases, and 9 bases lay outside the gene matches. CDR3 length equals 15 residues. Germline values: CDR1 SNHLY, CDR2 FYNNEI. The CDR3 bases are TGTGCCAGCAGGGGGCCAGGGGGTAAAAACTATGGCTACACCTTC. Its protein product is CASRGPGGKNYGYTF.

This clone was counted a single time. The V call is TRBV6-5, the J call TRBJ2-7; D might be TRBD1 (6 bases). The germline V gene encodes CDR1 MNHEY and CDR2 SVGAGI. The CDR3 contains 12 residues. V lost 5 bases and J 6 bases, leaving 11 bases between the germline ends. DNA for the CDR3: TGTGCCAGCAGTCCACAGGGAGCCGAGCAGTACTTC. It yields the protein CASSPQGAEQYF.

As concerns this clone: At one end the junction does not follow the germline gene, possibly because of a read error. CDR3 sequence reads: CSSSLLAGSETQYF. The CDR3 DNA sequence: TGTTCCAGCAGCTTACTAGCGGGATCAGAGACCCAGTACTTC. The gene calls are TRBV7-9 and TRBJ2-5, with 10 bases aligning to TRBD2. Germline V gives CDR1 SEHNR, CDR2 FQNEAQ (reference sequence). The CDR3 totals 14 residues. Full variable domain (missing parts from reference TRBV7-9 and TRBJ2-5): DTGVSQNPRHKITKRGQNVTFRCDPISEHNRLYWYRQTLGQGPEFLTYFQNEAQLEKSRLLSDRFSAERPKGSFSTLEIQRTEQGDSAMYLCSSSLLAGSETQYFGPGTRLLVL.

A word on this clone: Relative to the germline gene, one junction end is altered; a read error may explain this. The J gene is TRBJ2-3, the V gene TRBV7-9, with 9 bases that match TRBD2. CDR3 length equals 14 residues. The V gene's germline CDR1 is SEHNR and CDR2 FQNEAQ (reference sequence). The CDR3 protein is CSSSLVAGDRTQYF. CDR3 sequence (DNA): TGTTCCAGCAGCTTAGTAGCGGGAGATCGTACGCAGTATTTT.

The gene calls are TRBV7-6 and TRBJ2-5; 7 bases map to TRBD1. Germline-derived CDR1 and CDR2 are SGHVS and FNYEAQ. The length of the CDR3 is 15 residues. V lost 2 bases to trimming and J lost 6 bases; unmatched junction nucleotides: 9. CDR3 loop: CASSLQGVLIQTQYF. The CDR3 bases are TGTGCCAGCAGCTTACAGGGGGTTCTGATCCAGACCCAGTACTTC.

The chain carries TRBV5-5 and TRBJ1-5; D is unresolved. CDR3 length: 14 amino acids. V was shortened by 4 bases and J by 6 bases, with 14 bases between the two germline ends. The germline gives CDR1 SGHKS, CDR2 YYEKEE (reference sequence). The CDR3 region has the DNA TGTGCCAGCAGCCTAACTGGTGGTAGTCAGCCCCAGCATTTT. Translating it yields CASSLTGGSQPQHF.

This clone is a singleton in its sample. This chain links TRBV28 with TRBJ2-1; TRBD2 matches at 13 bases. With 8 bases clipped from V and 7 bases from J, the junction kept 8 bases outside the gene matches. Germline V gene data show CDR1 as MDHEN and CDR2 as SYDVKM. CDR3 length equals 15 residues. CDR3 amino acids: CASAPGTSGNNEQFF. The CDR3 region has the DNA TGTGCCAGCGCTCCCGGGACTAGCGGGAATAATGAGCAGTTCTTC. The full variable domain, completed using reference TRBV28 and TRBJ2-1, is DVKVTQSSRYLVKRTGEKVFLECVQDMDHENMFWYRQDPGLGLRLIYFSYDVKMKEKGDIPEGYSVSREKKERFSLILESASTNQTSMYLCASAPGTSGNNEQFFGPGTRLTVL.

The genes are TRBV6-5 and TRBJ1-1; tentative D call: TRBD1 (6 bases). CDR3 length equals 14 residues. Trimming took off 6 bases at V and 7 bases at J, with 18 bases between the two ends. Germline loops: CDR1 MNHEY, CDR2 SVGAGI. The CDR3 DNA reads TGTGCCAGCAGACAGGGAGACTCGAACGGTGAAGCTTTCTTT. It specifies CASRQGDSNGEAFF.

V is TRBV15 and J is TRBJ2-5; D may be TRBD1 (5 bases). The V end was cut by 0 bases, the J end by 7 bases, with 15 bases between. The CDR3 runs to 15 residues. CDR1 and CDR2 from the germline V gene are LNHNV and YYDKDF (reference sequence). CDR3 region: CATSRDVVGLRTQYF. The CDR3 DNA reads as TGTGCCACCAGCAGAGATGTGGTGGGGCTCAGGACCCAGTACTTC.

This rearrangement joins TRBV5-1 to TRBJ2-3, with a weak D call TRBD1 (5 bases). Germline V gene lookup returns CDR1 SGHRS and CDR2 YFSETQ. The CDR3 has 14 residues. V was trimmed by 5 bases and J by 0 bases, leaving 10 bases between them. This chain's CDR3 is CASRPQGSTDTQYF. The CDR3, as DNA: TGCGCCAGCAGGCCCCAGGGTAGCACAGATACGCAGTATTTT.

The gene calls are TRBV2 and TRBJ1-4, with TRBD1 identical over 7 bases. V was clipped by 9 bases and J by 7 bases; unmatched bases: 11. The CDR3 totals 14 residues. Germline CDR1 SNHLY, CDR2 FYNNEI. The DNA for the CDR3 is TGTGCCAGTATTACAGGGGAAGTGGGTGAAAAACTGTTTTTT. It encodes CASITGEVGEKLFF.

The chain combines TRBV30 with TRBJ1-4; 10 bases align to TRBD1. The CDR3 sequence is 13 residues long. The V gene's germline CDR1 is GTSNPN and CDR2 SVGIG (reference sequence). J gave up 8 bases and V 4 bases, and 4 bases lay outside the gene matches. The CDR3 nucleotides are TGTGCCTGGAAGGGACAGGGGAACGAAAAACTGTTTTTT. Translated, it gives CAWKGQGNEKLFF. Supplemented by reference TRBV30 and TRBJ1-4, the full variable domain reads SQTIHQWPATLVQPVGSPLSLECTVEGTSNPNLYWYRQAAGRGLQLLFYSVGIGQISSEVPQNLSASRPQDRQFILSSKKLLLSDSGFYLCAWKGQGNEKLFFGSGTQLSVL.